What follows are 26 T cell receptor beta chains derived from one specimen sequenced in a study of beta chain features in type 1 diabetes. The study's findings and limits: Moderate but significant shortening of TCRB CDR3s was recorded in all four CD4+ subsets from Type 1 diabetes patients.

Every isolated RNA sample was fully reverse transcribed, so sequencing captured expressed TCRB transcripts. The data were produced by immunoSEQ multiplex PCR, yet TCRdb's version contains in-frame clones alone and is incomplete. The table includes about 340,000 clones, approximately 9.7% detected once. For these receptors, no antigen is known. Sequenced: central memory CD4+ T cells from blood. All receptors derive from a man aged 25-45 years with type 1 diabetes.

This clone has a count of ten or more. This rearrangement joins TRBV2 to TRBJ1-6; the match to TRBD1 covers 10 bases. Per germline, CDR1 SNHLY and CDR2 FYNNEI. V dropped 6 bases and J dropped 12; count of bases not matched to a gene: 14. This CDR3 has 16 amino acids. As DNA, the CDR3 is TGTGCCAGCAGGGCGACTGACAGGGGGCCAGGGGAACCCCTCCACTTT. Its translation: CASRATDRGPGEPLHF.

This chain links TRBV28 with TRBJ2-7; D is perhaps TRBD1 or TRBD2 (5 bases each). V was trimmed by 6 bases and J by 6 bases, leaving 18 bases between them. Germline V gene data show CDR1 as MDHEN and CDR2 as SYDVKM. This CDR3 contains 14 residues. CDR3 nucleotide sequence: TGTGCCAGCAGAGGGGAACAGAGGGCGGTCGAGCAGTACTTC. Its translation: CASRGEQRAVEQYF.

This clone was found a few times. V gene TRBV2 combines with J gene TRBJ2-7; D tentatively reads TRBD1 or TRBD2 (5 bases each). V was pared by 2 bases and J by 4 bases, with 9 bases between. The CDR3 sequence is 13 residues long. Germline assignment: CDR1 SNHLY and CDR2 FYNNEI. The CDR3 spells CASSERDRYEQYF. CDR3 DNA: TGTGCCAGCAGTGAACGGGACCGATACGAGCAGTACTTC.

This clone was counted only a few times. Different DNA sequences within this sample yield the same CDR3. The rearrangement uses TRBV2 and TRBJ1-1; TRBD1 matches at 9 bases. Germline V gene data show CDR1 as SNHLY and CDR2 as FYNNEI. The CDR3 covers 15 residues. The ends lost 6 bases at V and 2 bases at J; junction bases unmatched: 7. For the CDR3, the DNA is TGTGCCAGCAGCGGGCACAGGGGGCCTAACACTGAAGCTTTCTTT. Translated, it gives CASSGHRGPNTEAFF.

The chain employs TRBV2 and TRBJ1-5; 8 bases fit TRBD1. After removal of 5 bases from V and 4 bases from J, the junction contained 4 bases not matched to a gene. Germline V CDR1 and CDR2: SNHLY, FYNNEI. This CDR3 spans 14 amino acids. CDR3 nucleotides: TGTGCCAGCAGTTTGACAGGGGATAATCAGCCCCAGCATTTT. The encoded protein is CASSLTGDNQPQHF.

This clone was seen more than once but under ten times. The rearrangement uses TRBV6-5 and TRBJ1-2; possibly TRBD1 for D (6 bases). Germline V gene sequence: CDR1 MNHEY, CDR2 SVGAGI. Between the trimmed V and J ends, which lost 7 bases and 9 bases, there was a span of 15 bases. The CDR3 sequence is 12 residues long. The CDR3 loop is CASKTTDSRYTF. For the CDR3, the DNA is TGTGCCAGCAAGACGACGGACAGCCGCTACACCTTC.

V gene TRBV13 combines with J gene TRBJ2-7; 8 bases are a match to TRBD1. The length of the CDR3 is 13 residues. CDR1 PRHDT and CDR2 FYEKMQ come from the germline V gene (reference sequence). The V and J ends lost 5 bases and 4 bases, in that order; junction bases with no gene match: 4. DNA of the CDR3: TGTGCCAGCAGCCGGGACAGGACGTACGAGCAGTACTTC. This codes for CASSRDRTYEQYF. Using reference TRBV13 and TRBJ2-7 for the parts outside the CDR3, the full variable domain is AAGVIQSPRHLIKEKRETATLKCYPIPRHDTVYWYQQGPGQDPQFLISFYEKMQSDKGSIPDRFSAQQFSDYHSELNMSSLELGDSALYFCASSRDRTYEQYFGPGTRLTVT.

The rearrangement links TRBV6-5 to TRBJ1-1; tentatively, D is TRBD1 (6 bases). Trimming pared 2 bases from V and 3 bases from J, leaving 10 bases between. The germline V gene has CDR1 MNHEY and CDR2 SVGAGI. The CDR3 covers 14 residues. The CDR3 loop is CASSYNRDDTEAFF. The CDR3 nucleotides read TGTGCCAGCAGTTACAACAGGGATGACACTGAAGCTTTCTTT.

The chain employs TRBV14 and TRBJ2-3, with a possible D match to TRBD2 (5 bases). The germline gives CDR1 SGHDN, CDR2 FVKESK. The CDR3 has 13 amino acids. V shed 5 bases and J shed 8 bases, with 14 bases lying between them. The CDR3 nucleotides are TGTGCCAGCAGCTTTCGGGATTCCCGTACGCAGTATTTT. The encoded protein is CASSFRDSRTQYF.

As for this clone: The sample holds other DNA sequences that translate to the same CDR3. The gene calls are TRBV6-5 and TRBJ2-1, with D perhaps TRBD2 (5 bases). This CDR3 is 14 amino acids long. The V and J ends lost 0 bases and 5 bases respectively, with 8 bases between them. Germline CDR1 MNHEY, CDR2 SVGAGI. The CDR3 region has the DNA TGTGCCAGCAGTTACTCCACCGGGGACAATGAGCAGTTCTTC. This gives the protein CASSYSTGDNEQFF.

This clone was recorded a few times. CDR3 DNA sequence: TGTGCCAGCAGCTGGACTTCGGAGGATACGCAGTATTTT. It yields the protein CASSWTSEDTQYF. This chain joins TRBV5-6 and TRBJ2-3; D possibly corresponds to TRBD2 (5 bases). Germline CDR1 and CDR2: SGHDT and YYEEEE. This CDR3 has 13 residues. V lost 3 bases and J 6 bases, leaving 11 bases between the germline ends.

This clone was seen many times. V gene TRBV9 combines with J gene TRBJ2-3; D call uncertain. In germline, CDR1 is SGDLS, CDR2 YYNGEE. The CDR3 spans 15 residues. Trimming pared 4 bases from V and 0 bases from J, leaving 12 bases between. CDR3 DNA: TGTGCCAGCAGCCGTCTAGGCGGTAGCACAGATACGCAGTATTTT. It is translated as CASSRLGGSTDTQYF.

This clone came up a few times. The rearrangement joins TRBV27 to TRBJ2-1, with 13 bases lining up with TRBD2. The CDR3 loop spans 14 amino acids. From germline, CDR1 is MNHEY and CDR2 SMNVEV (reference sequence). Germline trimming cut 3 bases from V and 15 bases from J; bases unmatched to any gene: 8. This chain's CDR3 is CASSFGLAGATRFF. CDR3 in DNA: TGTGCCAGCAGTTTCGGACTAGCGGGGGCCACGCGGTTCTTC.

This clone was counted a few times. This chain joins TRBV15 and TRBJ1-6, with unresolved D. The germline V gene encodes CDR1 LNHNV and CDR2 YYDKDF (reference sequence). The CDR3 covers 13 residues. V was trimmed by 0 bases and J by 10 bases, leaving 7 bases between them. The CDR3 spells CATSRDRWSPLHF. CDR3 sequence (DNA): TGTGCCACCAGCAGAGATCGGTGGTCACCCCTCCACTTT.

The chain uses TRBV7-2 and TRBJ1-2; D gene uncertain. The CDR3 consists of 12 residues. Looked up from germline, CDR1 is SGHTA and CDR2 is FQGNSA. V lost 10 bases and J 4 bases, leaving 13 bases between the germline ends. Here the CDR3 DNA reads TGTGCCATCGATGTGGAGATCTATGGCTACACCTTC. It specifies CAIDVEIYGYTF.

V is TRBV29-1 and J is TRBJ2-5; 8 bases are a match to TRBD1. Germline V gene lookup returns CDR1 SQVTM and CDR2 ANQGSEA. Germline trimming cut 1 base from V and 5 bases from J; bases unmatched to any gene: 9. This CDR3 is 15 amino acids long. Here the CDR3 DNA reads TGCAGCGTTGAAGTTCTCAGGGGGCAGGGGGAGACCCAGTACTTC. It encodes CSVEVLRGQGETQYF.

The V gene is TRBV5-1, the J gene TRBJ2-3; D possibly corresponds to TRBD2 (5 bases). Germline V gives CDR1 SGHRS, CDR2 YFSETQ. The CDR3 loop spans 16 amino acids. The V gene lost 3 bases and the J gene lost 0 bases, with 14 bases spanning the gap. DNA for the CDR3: TGCGCCAGCAGCTCAAGCGGCAGCCTTAGCACAGATACGCAGTATTTT. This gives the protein CASSSSGSLSTDTQYF.

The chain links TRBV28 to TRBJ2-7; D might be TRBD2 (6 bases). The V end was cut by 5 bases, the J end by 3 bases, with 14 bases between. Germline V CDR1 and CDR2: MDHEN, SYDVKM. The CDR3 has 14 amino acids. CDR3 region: CASSIPGENYEQYF. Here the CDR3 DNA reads TGTGCCAGCAGTATCCCGGGAGAGAACTACGAGCAGTACTTC.

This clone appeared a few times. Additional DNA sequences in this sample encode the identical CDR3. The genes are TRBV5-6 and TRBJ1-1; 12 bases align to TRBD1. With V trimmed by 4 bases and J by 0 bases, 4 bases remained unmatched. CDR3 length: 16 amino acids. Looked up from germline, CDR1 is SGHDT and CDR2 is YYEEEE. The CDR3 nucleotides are TGTGCCAGCAGCGCGGGGACAGGGGGCATGAACACTGAAGCTTTCTTT. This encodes CASSAGTGGMNTEAFF.

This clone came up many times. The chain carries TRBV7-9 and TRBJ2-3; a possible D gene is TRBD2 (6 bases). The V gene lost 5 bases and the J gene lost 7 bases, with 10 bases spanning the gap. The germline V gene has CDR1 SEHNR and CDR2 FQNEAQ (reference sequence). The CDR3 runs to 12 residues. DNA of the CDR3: TGTGCCAGCAGCCCCGGGACTTATACGCAGTATTTT. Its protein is CASSPGTYTQYF.

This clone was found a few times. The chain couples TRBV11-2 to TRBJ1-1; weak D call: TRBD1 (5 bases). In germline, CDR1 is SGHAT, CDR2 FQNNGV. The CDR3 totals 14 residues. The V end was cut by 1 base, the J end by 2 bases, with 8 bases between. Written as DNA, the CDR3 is TGTGCCAGCAGCTTAGGTAGGGGCAACACTGAAGCTTTCTTT. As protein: CASSLGRGNTEAFF.

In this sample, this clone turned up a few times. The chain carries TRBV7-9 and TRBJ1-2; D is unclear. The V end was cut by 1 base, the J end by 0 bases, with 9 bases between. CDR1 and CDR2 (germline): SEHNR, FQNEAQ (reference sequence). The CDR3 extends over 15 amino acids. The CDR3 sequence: CASSLGASANYGYTF. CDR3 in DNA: TGTGCCAGCAGCTTAGGCGCCAGCGCTAACTATGGCTACACCTTC.

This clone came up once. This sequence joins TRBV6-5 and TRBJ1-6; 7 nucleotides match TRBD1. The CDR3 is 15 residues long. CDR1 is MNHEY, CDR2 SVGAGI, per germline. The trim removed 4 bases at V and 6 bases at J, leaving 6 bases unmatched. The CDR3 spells CASSSQGDGNSPLHF. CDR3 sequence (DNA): TGTGCCAGCAGTTCCCAGGGGGATGGTAATTCACCCCTCCACTTT.

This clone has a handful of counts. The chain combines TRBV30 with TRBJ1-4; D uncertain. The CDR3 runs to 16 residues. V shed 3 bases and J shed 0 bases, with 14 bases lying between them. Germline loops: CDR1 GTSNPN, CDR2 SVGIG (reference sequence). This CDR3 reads CAWSHGTLATNEKLFF. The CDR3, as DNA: TGTGCCTGGAGCCACGGTACGCTTGCAACTAATGAAAAACTGTTTTTT.

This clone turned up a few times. The CDR3 sequence is CASSLGSEETQYF. The CDR3 nucleotides read TGTGCCAGCAGCTTGGGCTCGGAAGAGACCCAGTACTTC. The V and J genes are TRBV5-4 and TRBJ2-5; D not resolved. Between the trimmed V and J ends, which lost 0 bases and 3 bases, there was a span of 6 bases. The CDR3 is 13 residues long. Germline assignment: CDR1 SGHNT and CDR2 YYREEE (reference sequence).

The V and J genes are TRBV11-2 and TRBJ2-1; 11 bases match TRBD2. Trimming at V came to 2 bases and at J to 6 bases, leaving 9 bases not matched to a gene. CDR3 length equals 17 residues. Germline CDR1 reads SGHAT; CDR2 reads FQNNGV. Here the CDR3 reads CASSLIVSGGALNEQFF. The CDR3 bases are TGTGCCAGCAGCTTAATAGTTAGCGGGGGGGCTCTCAATGAGCAGTTCTTC. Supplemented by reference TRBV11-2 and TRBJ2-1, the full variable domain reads EAGVAQSPRYKIIEKRQSVAFWCNPISGHATLYWYQQILGQGPKLLIQFQNNGVVDDSQLPKDRFSAERLKGVDSTLKIQPAKLEDSAVYLCASSLIVSGGALNEQFFGPGTRLTVL.